The T cell receptor beta chain under discussion was sequenced for a study of Graves' ophthalmopathy and Graves' hyperthyroidism. Additional autoimmune diseases, uncontrolled infections, pregnancy or lactation disqualified patients. Diagnosis used clinical symptoms, serum thyroxine, TRAb, thyroid ultrasound and orbital computed tomography. The PBMCs were taken from over 9.5 ml of fresh peripheral blood. The TCR beta CDR3 regions underwent amplification from RNA transcripts. A first-round RT-PCR used HTBI primers, followed by a second-round multiplex PCR. MiXCR was run by TCRdb on the multiplex PCR reads, yielding one entry per CDR3 protein. The table shows hundreds of thousands of distinct CDR3 sequences, with 15% occurring only once. Findings and caveats of the study: As the model predicted ophthalmopathy progression, it achieved a sensitivity of 70.59% and a specificity of around 76%.

This clonotype was counted ten times or more. Its cognate antigen is unknown. The CDR3 has 15 amino acids. V shed 3 bases, J shed 4 bases, and the junction held 6 bases outside the gene matches. CDR1 SGDLS and CDR2 YYNGEE come from the germline V gene. Sequencing was carried out using peripheral blood. This chain links TRBV9 with TRBJ1-2; TRBD1 matches 10 bases. This sequence was found in a woman aged 18-29 years with stable Graves' hyperthyroidism. The chain's CDR3 is CASSATGQGSYGYTF. CDR3 DNA sequence: TGTGCCAGCAGCGCCACGGGACAGGGGAGCTATGGCTACACCTTC.